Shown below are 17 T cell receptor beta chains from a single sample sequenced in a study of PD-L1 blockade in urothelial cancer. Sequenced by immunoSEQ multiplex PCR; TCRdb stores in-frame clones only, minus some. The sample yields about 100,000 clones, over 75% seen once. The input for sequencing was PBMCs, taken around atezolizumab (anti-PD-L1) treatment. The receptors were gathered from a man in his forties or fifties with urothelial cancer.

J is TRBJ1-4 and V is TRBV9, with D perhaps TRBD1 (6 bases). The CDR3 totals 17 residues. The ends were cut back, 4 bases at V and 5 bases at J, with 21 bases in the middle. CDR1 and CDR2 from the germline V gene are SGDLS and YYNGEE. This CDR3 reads CASSPTRGTAKNEKLFF. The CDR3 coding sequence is TGTGCCAGCAGCCCCACAAGGGGGACCGCTAAAAATGAAAAACTGTTTTTT.

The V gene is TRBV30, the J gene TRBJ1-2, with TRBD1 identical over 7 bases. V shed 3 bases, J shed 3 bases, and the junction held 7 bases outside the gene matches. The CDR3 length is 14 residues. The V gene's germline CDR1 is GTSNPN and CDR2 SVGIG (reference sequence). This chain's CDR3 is CAWRERQGYYGYTF. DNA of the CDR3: TGTGCCTGGAGGGAGAGACAGGGATACTATGGCTACACCTTC.

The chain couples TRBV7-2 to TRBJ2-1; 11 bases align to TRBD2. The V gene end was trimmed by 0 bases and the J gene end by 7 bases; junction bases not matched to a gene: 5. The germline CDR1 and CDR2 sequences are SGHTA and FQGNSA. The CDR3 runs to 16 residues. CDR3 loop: CASSLAGASGRNEQFF. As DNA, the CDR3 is TGTGCCAGCAGCTTAGCGGGGGCTAGCGGGAGGAATGAGCAGTTCTTC.

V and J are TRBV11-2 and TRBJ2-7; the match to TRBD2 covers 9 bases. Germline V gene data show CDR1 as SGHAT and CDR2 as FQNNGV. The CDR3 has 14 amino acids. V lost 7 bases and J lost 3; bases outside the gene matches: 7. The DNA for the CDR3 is TGTGCCAGCACCAGGGCTAGCGGGATCTACGAGCAGTACTTC. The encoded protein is CASTRASGIYEQYF.

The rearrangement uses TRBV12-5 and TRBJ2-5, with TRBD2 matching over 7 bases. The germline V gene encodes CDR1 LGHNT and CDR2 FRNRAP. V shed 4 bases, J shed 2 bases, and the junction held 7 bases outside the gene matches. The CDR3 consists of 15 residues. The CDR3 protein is CASGWGPGLQETQYF. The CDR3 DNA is TGTGCTAGTGGTTGGGGCCCGGGACTACAAGAGACCCAGTACTTC.

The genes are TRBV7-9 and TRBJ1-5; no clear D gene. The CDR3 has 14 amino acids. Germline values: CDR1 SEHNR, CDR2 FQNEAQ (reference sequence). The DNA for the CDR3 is TGTGCTAAGCCGGAGCTAATGGGCAATCAGCCCCAGCATTTT. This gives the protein CAKPELMGNQPQHF.

The CDR3 coding sequence is TGTGCCAGCAGTTCCACCTTTAAGAACTTCAATCAGCCCCAGCATTTT. It is translated as CASSSTFKNFNQPQHF. This sequence joins TRBV28 and TRBJ1-5; D not resolved. The CDR3 covers 16 residues. The V gene lost 4 bases and the J gene lost 3 bases, with 16 bases spanning the gap. Looked up from germline, CDR1 is MDHEN and CDR2 is SYDVKM.

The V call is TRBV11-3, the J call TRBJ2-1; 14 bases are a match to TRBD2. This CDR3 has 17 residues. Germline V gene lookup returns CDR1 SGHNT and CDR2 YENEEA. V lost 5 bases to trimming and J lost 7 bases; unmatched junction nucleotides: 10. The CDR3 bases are TGTGCCAGCAGCCGACTAGCGGGAGGGCTCACCCATAATGAGCAGTTCTTC. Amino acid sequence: CASSRLAGGLTHNEQFF. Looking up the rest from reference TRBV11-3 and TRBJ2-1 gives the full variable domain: EAGVVQSPRYKIIEKKQPVAFWCNPISGHNTLYWYLQNLGQGPELLIRYENEEAVDDSQLPKDRFSAERLKGVDSTLKIQPAELGDSAVYLCASSRLAGGLTHNEQFFGPGTRLTVL.

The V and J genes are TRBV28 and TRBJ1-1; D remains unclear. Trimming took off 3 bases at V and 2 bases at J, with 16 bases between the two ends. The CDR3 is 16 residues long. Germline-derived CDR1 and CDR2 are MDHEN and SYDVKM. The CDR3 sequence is CASSLATGGLNTEAFF. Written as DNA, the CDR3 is TGTGCCAGCAGTTTGGCCACCGGAGGGCTAAACACTGAAGCTTTCTTT.

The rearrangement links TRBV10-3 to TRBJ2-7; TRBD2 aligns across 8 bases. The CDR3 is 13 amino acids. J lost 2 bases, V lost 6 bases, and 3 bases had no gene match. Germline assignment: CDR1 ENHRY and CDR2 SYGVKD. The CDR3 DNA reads TGTGCCATCAGCCGAGCGGGAGCCTACGAGCAGTACTTC. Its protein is CAISRAGAYEQYF.

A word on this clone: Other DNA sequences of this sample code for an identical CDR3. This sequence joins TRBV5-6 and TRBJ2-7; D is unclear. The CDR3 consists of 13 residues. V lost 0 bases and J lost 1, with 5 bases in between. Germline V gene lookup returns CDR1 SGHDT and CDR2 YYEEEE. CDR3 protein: CASSLAGSYEQYF. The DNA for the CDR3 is TGTGCCAGCAGCTTGGCCGGTTCCTACGAGCAGTACTTC. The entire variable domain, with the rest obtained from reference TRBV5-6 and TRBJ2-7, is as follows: DAGVTQSPTHLIKTRGQQVTLRCSPKSGHDTVSWYQQALGQGPQFIFQYYEEEERQRGNFPDRFSGHQFPNYSSELNVNALLLGDSALYLCASSLAGSYEQYFGPGTRLTVT.

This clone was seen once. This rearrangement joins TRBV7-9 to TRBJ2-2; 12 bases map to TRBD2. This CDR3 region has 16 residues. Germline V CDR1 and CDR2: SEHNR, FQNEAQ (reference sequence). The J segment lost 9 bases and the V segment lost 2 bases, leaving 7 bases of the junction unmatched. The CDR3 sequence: CASSLLLAGGPRELFF. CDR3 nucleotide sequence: TGTGCCAGCAGCTTACTTCTAGCGGGAGGGCCTCGGGAGCTGTTTTTT.

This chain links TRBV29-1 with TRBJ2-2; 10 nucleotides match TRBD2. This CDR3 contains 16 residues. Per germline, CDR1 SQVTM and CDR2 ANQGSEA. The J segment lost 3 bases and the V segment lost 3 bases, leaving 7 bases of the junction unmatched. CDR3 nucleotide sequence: TGCAGCGTTGAGGGTAGCGGGAGGTCGGACACCGGGGAGCTGTTTTTT. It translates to CSVEGSGRSDTGELFF.

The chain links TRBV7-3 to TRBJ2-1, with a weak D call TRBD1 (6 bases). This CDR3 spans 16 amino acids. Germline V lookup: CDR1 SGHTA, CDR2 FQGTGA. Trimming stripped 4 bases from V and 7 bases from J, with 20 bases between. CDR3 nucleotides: TGTGCCAGCAGCTCAGGTTTGGCTAGCAGGGGAAATGAGCAGTTCTTC. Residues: CASSSGLASRGNEQFF.

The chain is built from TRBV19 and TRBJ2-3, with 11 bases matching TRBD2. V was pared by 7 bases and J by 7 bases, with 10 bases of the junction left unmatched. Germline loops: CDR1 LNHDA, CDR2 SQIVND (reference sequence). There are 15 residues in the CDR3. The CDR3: CASKITSGSPYTQYF. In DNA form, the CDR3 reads TGTGCCAGTAAGATAACTAGCGGGAGTCCTTATACGCAGTATTTT.

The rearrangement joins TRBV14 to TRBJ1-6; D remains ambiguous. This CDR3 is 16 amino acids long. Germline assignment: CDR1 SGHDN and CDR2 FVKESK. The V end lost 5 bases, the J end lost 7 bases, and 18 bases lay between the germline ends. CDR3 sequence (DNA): TGTGCCAGCAGCACCCTGCTTCGGGGTGCCAATTCACCCCTCCACTTT. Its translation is CASSTLLRGANSPLHF.

CDR3 residues: CASSPRRAGGPDTQYF. In nucleotides, the CDR3 is TGTGCCAGCAGCCCACGAAGAGCGGGAGGCCCAGATACGCAGTATTTT. This sequence joins TRBV7-2 and TRBJ2-3, with TRBD2 matching 9 bases. Germline V CDR1 and CDR2: SGHTA, FQGNSA. After removal of 5 bases from V and 4 bases from J, the junction contained 10 bases not matched to a gene. This CDR3 contains 16 residues. The full variable domain, in which reference TRBV7-2 and TRBJ2-3 provide the parts outside the CDR3, is GAGVSQSPSNKVTEKGKDVELRCDPISGHTALYWYRQSLGQGLEFLIYFQGNSAPDKSGLPSDRFSAERTGGSVSTLTIQRTQQEDSAVYLCASSPRRAGGPDTQYFGPGTRLTVL.